Here is one TCR beta chain with its context. Its antigen is not identified. The record originates from a study of vaccination effects on CD4 cells after COVID-19. Subsequent to 10 days of culture, CD4+ T cells were isolated. SARS-CoV-2 infection was confirmed by PCR in the person between March and December 2020. Two doses of BNT162b2 or mRNA-1273 vaccine were administered to participants. Profiling relied on immunoSEQ multiplex PCR, and the TCRdb table lists in-frame clones only, not all of them. Of 30,000 to 35,000 clones in the sample, roughly four fifths were seen once. Germline V gives CDR1 LNHDA, CDR2 SQIVND (reference sequence). V was clipped by 4 bases and J by 6 bases, with 4 bases between them. There are 11 residues in the CDR3.

V and J are TRBV19 and TRBJ2-1; D gene ambiguous. The sequence derives from a human donor who had a prior SARS-CoV-2 infection. Sequencing was performed on CD4+ T cells from PBMCs cultured without peptide, taken after COVID-19 vaccination. DNA of the CDR3: TGTGCCAGTAGTACGTTCAATGAGCAGTTCTTC. Translated: CASSTFNEQFF.